This T cell receptor (beta chain) comes out of a study of early T cells in non-severe SARS-CoV-2 infection. TCRdb processed the 5' RACE reads anew with MiXCR; each CDR3 protein has one entry. The sample lists 100,000 to 150,000 distinct CDR3 sequences; 14% to 15% were seen once. This CDR3 comprises 13 residues. Trimming pared 8 bases from V and 2 bases from J, leaving 14 bases between. In germline, CDR1 is SGHRS, CDR2 YFSETQ. In this sample, this clonotype turned up many times. The sequencing sample was made of whole blood. This chain uses TRBV5-1 with TRBJ2-7; D possibly uses TRBD1 or TRBD2 (5 bases each). This receptor was taken from an adult who was a healthcare worker with PCR-confirmed SARS-CoV-2 infection or an uninfected control (not recorded which). CDR3 amino acids: CASTGTETYEQYF. CDR3 nucleotide sequence: TGCGCCAGTACCGGGACCGAAACCTACGAGCAGTACTTC.